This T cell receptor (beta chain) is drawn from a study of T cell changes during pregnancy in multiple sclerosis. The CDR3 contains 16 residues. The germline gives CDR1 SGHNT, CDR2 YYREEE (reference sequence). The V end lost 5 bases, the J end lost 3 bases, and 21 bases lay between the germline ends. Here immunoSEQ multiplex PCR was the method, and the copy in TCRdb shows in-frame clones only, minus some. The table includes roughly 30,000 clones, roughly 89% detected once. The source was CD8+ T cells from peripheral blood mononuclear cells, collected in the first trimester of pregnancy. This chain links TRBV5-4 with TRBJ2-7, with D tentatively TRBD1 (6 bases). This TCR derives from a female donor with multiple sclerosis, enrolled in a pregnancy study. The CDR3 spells CASRLRQDSPYYEQYF. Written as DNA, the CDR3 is TGTGCCAGCAGACTCAGACAGGACTCGCCTTACTACGAGCAGTACTTC. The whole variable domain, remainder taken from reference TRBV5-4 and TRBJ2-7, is ETGVTQSPTHLIKTRGQQVTLRCSSQSGHNTVSWYQQALGQGPQFIFQYYREEENGRGNFPPRFSGLQFPNYSSELNVNALELDDSALYLCASRLRQDSPYYEQYFGPGTRLTVT.